This T cell receptor (beta chain) was documented in a study of T cell responses to AZD1222 COVID-19 vaccine. Overall study findings and caveats: Increases in Spike-specific TCR breadth and depth were seen after two AZD1222 doses. A mostly white British donor set with more females was recruited, and clonal diversity was possibly underestimated.

As concerns this clone: Its antigen is currently unknown. The junction shows a germline mismatch at one end, possibly a read error.

Assay: immunoSEQ multiplex PCR; the TCRdb copy retains only in-frame clones and omits some. The sample contains approximately 68,000 clones, about nine tenths of which appear only once. The CDR3 covers 16 residues. The germline CDR1 and CDR2 sequences are LGHDT and YNNKEL (reference sequence). The sample here was peripheral blood, taken on day 0 of AZD1222 vaccination. The J gene is TRBJ1-1, the V gene TRBV3-1 (or the pseudogene TRBV3-2); D not certain. This sequence originates from an adult in good health. This CDR3 reads CASTQMADGLNTEAFF. The CDR3 coding sequence is TGTGCCAGCACCCAAATGGCCGACGGGTTGAACACTGAAGCTTTCTTT.